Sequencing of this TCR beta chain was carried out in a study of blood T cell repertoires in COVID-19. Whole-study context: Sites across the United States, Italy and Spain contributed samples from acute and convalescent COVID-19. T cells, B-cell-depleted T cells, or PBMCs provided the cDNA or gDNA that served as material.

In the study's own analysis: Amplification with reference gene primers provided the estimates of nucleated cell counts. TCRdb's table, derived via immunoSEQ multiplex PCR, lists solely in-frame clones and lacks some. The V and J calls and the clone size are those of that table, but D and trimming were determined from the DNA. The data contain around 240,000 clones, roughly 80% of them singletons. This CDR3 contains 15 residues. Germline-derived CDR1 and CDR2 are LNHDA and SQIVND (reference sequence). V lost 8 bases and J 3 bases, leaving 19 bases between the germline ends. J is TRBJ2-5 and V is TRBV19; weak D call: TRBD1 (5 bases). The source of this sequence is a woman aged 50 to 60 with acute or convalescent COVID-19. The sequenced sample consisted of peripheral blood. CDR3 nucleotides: TGTGCCAGTGGGATTTTAGGACAAAAGAAAGAGACCCAGTACTTC. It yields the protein CASGILGQKKETQYF. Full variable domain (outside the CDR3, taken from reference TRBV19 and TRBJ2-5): DGGITQSPKYLFRKEGQNVTLSCEQNLNHDAMYWYRQDPGQGLRLIYYSQIVNDFQKGDIAEGYSVSREKKESFPLTVTSAQKNPTAFYLCASGILGQKKETQYFGPGTRLLVL.